This is a list of T cell receptor beta chains from one sample in a study of T cell changes during pregnancy in multiple sclerosis. Sequencing was performed with immunoSEQ multiplex PCR; in TCRdb, only in-frame clones are kept and a portion is missing. The table includes about 77,000 clones, under 95% detected once. Sequenced material: peripheral blood, taken after pregnancy. The source of these receptors is a female donor in good health, enrolled as a control in a pregnancy study. Each CDR3 is given with its conserved first and last residue. D genes are given only for firm matches. Size is omitted from some rows. Given values are once, few, many or a class for expanded clones.

- TRBJ2-5 TRBV4-3 - TGCGCCAGCAGCCAAGAGCCACTAAGGACATTCAATATCGGGACCCAGTACTTC CASSQEPLRTFNIGTQYF
- TRBJ1-6 TRBV19 - TGTGCCAGTAGTATCCGGGACTCTTGGAACTCCTATAATTCACCCCTCCACTTT CASSIRDSWNSYNSPLHF
- TRBJ1-2 TRBV28 TRBD1 TGTGCCAGCAGTTTCCAGACAGGGGCCAGGTATGGCTACACCTTC CASSFQTGARYGYTF
- TRBJ2-1 TRBV6-6 - TGTGCCAGCAGTTTACAGGGTAATGAGCAGTTCTTC CASSLQGNEQFF
- TRBJ2-7 TRBV27 - TGTGCCAGCAGTTCCAGGGACTCCTACGAGCAGTACTTC CASSSRDSYEQYF
once TRBJ1-6 TRBV19 - TGTGCCAGTAGTACTCGGGACAACTCCTATAATTCACCCCTCCACTTT CASSTRDNSYNSPLHF
- TRBJ1-2 TRBV27 TRBD1 TGTGCCAGCAGTCCTCGGGACAGCCGGGGCTACACCTTC CASSPRDSRGYTF
- TRBJ2-1 TRBV5-4 - TGTGCCAGCAGCTTGGGTCTGCGAGACAATGAGCAGTTCTTC CASSLGLRDNEQFF
- TRBJ1-5 TRBV15 - TGTGCCACCAGCCCTCGGGTAGATCAGCCCCAGCATTTT CATSPRVDQPQHF
- TRBJ2-1 TRBV7-6 - TGTGCCAGCAGCCAACCTATGTTGAGACCGCGGTACAATGAGCAGTTCTTC CASSQPMLRPRYNEQFF
- TRBJ2-1 TRBV19 - TGTGCCAGTAGTATAGATCGGGAGATCAATGAGCAGTTCTTC CASSIDREINEQFF
- TRBJ2-3 TRBV10-1 - TGCGCCAGCAGTGGAGGGTCTCGGGTCACAGATACGCAGTATTTT CASSGGSRVTDTQYF
- TRBJ2-2 TRBV27 TRBD2 TGTGCCAGCAGCCCTACTAGCGGGTTTTCTGAAACCGTCACCGGGGAGCTGTTTTTT CASSPTSGFSETVTGELFF
- TRBJ1-2 TRBV19 - TGTGCCAGTAAGGTGGAGGTAGGCCATGGCTACACCTTC CASKVEVGHGYTF
few TRBJ2-1 TRBV29-1 - TGCAGCGTTGCGTGGACAGACAATGAGCAGTTCTTC CSVAWTDNEQFF
- TRBJ2-3 TRBV11-3 TRBD2 TGTGCCAGCAGGGGGACTAAGGATACGCAGTATTTT CASRGTKDTQYF
once TRBJ2-1 TRBV18 TRBD1 TGTGCCAGCTCAGACGCCAGGACAGGGGGGGCCCAGGAGCAGTTCTTC CASSDARTGGAQEQFF
- TRBJ2-3 TRBV7-8 TRBD2 TGTGCCAGCAGCTTAGGCGGCGGGAGGGCCCTTCATACGCAGTATTTT CASSLGGGRALHTQYF
- TRBJ2-7 TRBV12-5 TRBD1 TGTGCTAGTGGTGATTCCCATTCCGGGACAGGGACCTACGAGCAGTACTTC CASGDSHSGTGTYEQYF
- TRBJ2-2 TRBV6-5 - TGTGCCATAAGCTCCTCGAACACCGGGGAGCTGTTTTTT CAISSSNTGELFF
once TRBJ1-2 TRBV30 - TGTGCCTGGAGTGTTGCGGGGGCAAGGGGCTACACCTTC CAWSVAGARGYTF
- TRBJ1-1 TRBV6-4 TRBD1 TGTGCCAGCAGTGACTCGCAGGGGGGTAAAGCTTTCTTT CASSDSQGGKAFF
once TRBJ2-1 TRBV9 TRBD2 TGTGCCAGCAGCGCGAATCAAGCGGGGGGGCGATACAATGAGCAGTTCTTC CASSANQAGGRYNEQFF
once TRBJ2-1 TRBV14 TRBD2 TGTGCCAGCAGCCACAGTGGGGGTAGTAGCGGGAGCTCCTACAATGAGCAGTTCTTC CASSHSGGSSGSSYNEQFF
- TRBJ2-7 TRBV2 TRBD1 TGTGCGACGCTGGGGACAGTAAGTTACGAGCAGTACTTC CATLGTVSYEQYF
- TRBJ2-1 TRBV11-2 TRBD2 TGTGCCAGCAGCTTAGGTGTAGCGGGAAGTGATGAGCAGTTCTTC CASSLGVAGSDEQFF
- TRBJ2-7 TRBV4-2 TRBD1 TGTGCCAGCAGCCAAGATCTGGACAGGGGCTACGAGCAGTACTTC CASSQDLDRGYEQYF
- TRBJ2-7 TRBV27 - TGTGCCACCGGACAAACCTACGAGCAGTACTTC CATGQTYEQYF
many TRBJ1-1 TRBV2 TRBD1 TGTGCCAGCAGTGCCATAACAGGGGGCTACACTGAAGCTTTCTTT CASSAITGGYTEAFF
- TRBJ1-3 TRBV28 - TGTGCCAGCATGGAAGGGGGAATCTCTGGAAACACCATATATTTT CASMEGGISGNTIYF
- TRBJ2-1 TRBV10-3 TRBD2 TGTGCCACCTCCGGAGGATCCGGGGGGGCGGACAATGAGCAGTTCTTC CATSGGSGGADNEQFF
- TRBJ2-6 TRBV19 TRBD1 TGTGCCAGTAGTACCCTGACAGGGGGCAACTCTGGGGCCAACGTCCTGACTTTC CASSTLTGGNSGANVLTF
- TRBJ1-4 TRBV30 - TGTGCCTGGAGTCCAGGGCACGGTGAAAAACTGTTTTTT CAWSPGHGEKLFF
- TRBJ2-7 TRBV2 - TGTGCCAGCAGTCTAGGGAGATGGTACGAGCAGTACTTC CASSLGRWYEQYF
- TRBJ2-1 TRBV6-5 TRBD2 TGTGCCAGCAGCCCGACTAGCGAGGGGTACAATGAGCAGTTCTTC CASSPTSEGYNEQFF
- TRBJ2-1 TRBV4-2 - TGTGCCAGCAGCCAAGAGGTTGCGCGGATCCACAATGAGCAGTTCTTC CASSQEVARIHNEQFF
- TRBJ2-1 TRBV7-2 - TGTGCCAGCAGCTTAGGTAGGGGCTCCTACAATGAGCAGTTCTTC CASSLGRGSYNEQFF
- TRBJ1-2 TRBV5-4 - TGTGCCAGCAGCGGATACCACAGGGAGGGCTATGGCTACACCTTC CASSGYHREGYGYTF
- TRBJ1-1 TRBV2 - TGTGCCAGCAGTGCGGGGCGGCGGGGAAGCACTGAAGCTTTCTTT CASSAGRRGSTEAFF
- TRBJ2-6 TRBV30 TRBD1 TGTGCCTGGATGGGGACAGGGATTCTAGGGGCCAACGTCCTGACTTTC CAWMGTGILGANVLTF